The rows below give T cell receptor beta chains drawn from one sample of a study of a mutant IDH1 vaccine in newly diagnosed glioma. Their antigen targets remain unknown. Some clones are missing from TCRdb's copy, which holds only in-frame ones; the method was immunoSEQ multiplex PCR. The table has fewer than 75,000 clones, approximately 84% seen once. Here the sequenced sample was PBMCs, taken from a glioma patient whose treatment included an IDH1 peptide vaccine. These receptor sequences come from a woman aged 45-65 years with glioma. Both conserved end residues are trimmed from each CDR3.

CDR3aa	j_gene	v_gene
ASSSGQGQETQY	TRBJ2-5	TRBV13
ASNGGFSSYNEQF	TRBJ2-1	TRBV19
ASSVGVGLETQY	TRBJ2-5	TRBV9
SATGTDTQY	TRBJ2-3	TRBV20-1
ASSGPDRGNEKLF	TRBJ1-4	TRBV25-1
ASSLRGAGTEAF	TRBJ1-1	TRBV7-3
ASSAANRVNEQF	TRBJ2-1	TRBV19
ASSFAQGNYGYT	TRBJ1-2	TRBV6-6
ASSLNTGANTGELF	TRBJ2-2	TRBV7-3
ASSPPDEGYT	TRBJ1-2	TRBV5-4
ASSIDRAYEQY	TRBJ2-7	TRBV19
ASSSSGGANEKLF	TRBJ1-4	TRBV7-2
ASSTHKNTEAF	TRBJ1-1	TRBV19
ASRNQGVSEQF	TRBJ2-1	TRBV7-2
ASSQVQGRGEQY	TRBJ2-7	TRBV14
ASSESRRGNEQF	TRBJ2-1	TRBV6-1
ASSVSSDSGNTIY	TRBJ1-3	TRBV9
ASSSPGQGKKETQY	TRBJ2-5	TRBV5-1
ASSALQGNGYT	TRBJ1-2	TRBV2
ASSGNRGFDGYT	TRBJ1-2	TRBV9
ASSYSWNTGELF	TRBJ2-2	TRBV6-5
ASSPLLAGGGHSYNEQF	TRBJ2-1	TRBV4-2
ASSLPGHNSPLH	TRBJ1-6	TRBV11-3
ASSQGGLNEKLF	TRBJ1-4	TRBV7-2
ASSKVKDRVGKLF	TRBJ1-4	TRBV21-1
ASSVGGGGGTDTQY	TRBJ2-3	TRBV9
ASSQPTGGSYT	TRBJ1-2	TRBV11-3
ASSLFGRRRAFLNEQY	TRBJ2-7	TRBV27